Listed below are T cell receptor beta chains from one sample, sequenced in a study of blood T cell repertoires in COVID-19. Profiled with immunoSEQ multiplex PCR; TCRdb holds only in-frame clones, not every one. The data contain 80,000 to 90,000 clones, under 85% of them seen just once; the ten biggest clones take up 2% to 2.5%. The sequencing input was peripheral blood. The source is a woman in her 70s with acute or convalescent COVID-19. CDR3s include the opening cysteine and the closing phenylalanine or tryptophan. Each record gives: CDR3 protein, V gene.

cdr3_aa: CASSQAGGANTGELFF
v_call: TRBV3-1/TRBV3-2

cdr3_aa: CASSPRRQAYEQYF
v_call: TRBV7-8

cdr3_aa: CASIGRESSYEQYF
v_call: TRBV28

cdr3_aa: CASSYLQGLAGYGYTF
v_call: TRBV6-5

cdr3_aa: CASSQDWRFAGDYGYTF
v_call: TRBV4-1

cdr3_aa: CASSFRQGTDNEQFF
v_call: TRBV5-1

cdr3_aa: CASKTGGAGNQPQHF
v_call: TRBV2

cdr3_aa: CASSYLAGGYGYTF
v_call: TRBV6-2/TRBV6-3

cdr3_aa: CSVDRSSYNEQFF
v_call: TRBV29-1

cdr3_aa: CASSSRTSGGNEQFF
v_call: TRBV7-2

cdr3_aa: CASSVEQGAGITQYF
v_call: TRBV9

cdr3_aa: CASSLTSDSYEQYF
v_call: TRBV4-1

cdr3_aa: CASSVTSGGTTDTQYF
v_call: TRBV7-3

cdr3_aa: CASSGQGRYGYTF
v_call: TRBV19

cdr3_aa: CASSLTGGDIQYF
v_call: TRBV5-4

cdr3_aa: CASRWSSGNTIYF
v_call: TRBV5-1

cdr3_aa: CASSSTFTGSTAGTEAFF
v_call: TRBV7-2

cdr3_aa: CASKNMGGTGELFF
v_call: TRBV2